The 9 T cell receptor beta chains given below trace back to one sample, sequenced in a study of T cells in Graves' hyperthyroidism and ophthalmopathy. TCR beta CDR3 regions were amplified from RNA. HTBI primers were employed in a first-round RT-PCR of the TCR CDR3. Via MiXCR, TCRdb re-called the multiplex PCR reads, giving one row per CDR3 protein. Among about 640,000 distinct CDR3 sequences, around 21% were seen once, and the ten largest hold under 35%. Sequenced input: blood. The receptor source for this set is a man aged 25-40 years with Graves' ophthalmopathy.

V usage is TRBV6-1 and J usage is TRBJ2-7; no clear D gene. Per the germline V gene, CDR1 is MNHNS and CDR2 is SASEGT. The V end lost 1 base, the J end lost 3 bases, and 4 bases lay between the germline ends. The CDR3 has 12 amino acids. CDR3 bases: TGTGCCAGCAGTGAAGTGCGCTACGAGCAGTACTTC. It yields the protein CASSEVRYEQYF.

The genes are TRBV27 and TRBJ2-7; 7 nucleotides align to TRBD2. Germline lookup yields CDR1 MNHEY and CDR2 SMNVEV (reference sequence). The CDR3 is 13 residues long. V lost 5 bases to trimming and J lost 1 base; unmatched junction nucleotides: 2. CDR3 region: CASSRTSSYEQYF. The CDR3 DNA is TGTGCCAGCAGTCGGACTAGTTCCTACGAGCAGTACTTC.

This clonotype occurred a few times. The chain couples TRBV3-1 to TRBJ2-1; 8 bases align to TRBD2. The CDR3 contains 16 residues. Germline lookup yields CDR1 LGHDT and CDR2 YNNKEL (reference sequence). The ends lost 0 bases at V and 8 bases at J; junction bases unmatched: 9. The CDR3 here is CASSQDTTGRADEQFF. CDR3 bases: TGTGCCAGCAGCCAAGACACGACCGGGAGGGCCGATGAGCAGTTCTTC.

This clonotype has more than one count but fewer than ten. V gene TRBV7-9 combines with J gene TRBJ1-2, with 9 bases matching TRBD1. V dropped 5 bases and J dropped 8; count of bases not matched to a gene: 6. This CDR3 is built from 13 residues. Germline V gene sequence: CDR1 SEHNR, CDR2 FQNEAQ (reference sequence). CDR3 in amino acids: CASSIRDREGYTF. The CDR3 nucleotides are TGTGCCAGCAGCATACGGGACAGGGAGGGCTACACCTTC.

The sample holds many counts of this clonotype. This chain uses TRBV5-1 with TRBJ2-7, with 9 positions matching TRBD2. The J segment lost 7 bases and the V segment lost 0 bases, leaving 14 bases of the junction unmatched. Per the germline V gene, CDR1 is SGHRS and CDR2 is YFSETQ. The CDR3 length is 17 residues. The CDR3 nucleotides read TGCGCCAGCAGCTTGGAAAGAGGACTAGCGCCCTCGAGGGAGCAGTACTTC. It encodes CASSLERGLAPSREQYF.

This clonotype occurred a few times. The genes are TRBV9 and TRBJ2-7; TRBD1 aligns across 9 bases. Unmatched junction bases numbered 10, after V lost 4 bases and J lost 2 bases. Germline-derived CDR1 and CDR2 are SGDLS and YYNGEE. The CDR3 totals 16 residues. CDR3 sequence: CASSFGAGTGTYEQYF. The DNA for the CDR3 is TGTGCCAGCAGCTTCGGGGCCGGGACAGGGACCTACGAGCAGTACTTC.

In its sample, this clonotype was seen once. The chain links TRBV28 to TRBJ2-4; 12 bases are shared with TRBD2. CDR1 is MDHEN, CDR2 SYDVKM, per germline. V shed 3 bases and J 5 bases; nucleotides not matched to a gene: 11. The CDR3 extends over 18 amino acids. This chain's CDR3 is CASSFTSRLAGGQNIQYF. In DNA form, the CDR3 reads TGTGCCAGCAGTTTTACGTCTAGGCTAGCGGGAGGGCAAAACATTCAGTACTTC. Together with reference TRBV28 and TRBJ2-4, the CDR3 gives the full variable domain: DVKVTQSSRYLVKRTGEKVFLECVQDMDHENMFWYRQDPGLGLRLIYFSYDVKMKEKGDIPEGYSVSREKKERFSLILESASTNQTSMYLCASSFTSRLAGGQNIQYFGAGTRLSVL.

The chain carries TRBV28 and TRBJ1-6; no firm D call. The germline CDR1 and CDR2 sequences are MDHEN and SYDVKM. This CDR3 is 15 amino acids long. With 4 bases removed from V and 0 bases from J, the gap between germline ends came to 7 bases. The CDR3 loop reads CASSSESSYNSPLHF. CDR3 sequence (DNA): TGTGCCAGCAGTTCGGAGAGCTCCTATAATTCACCCCTCCACTTT.

This clonotype is a singleton in its sample. The chain has TRBV7-2 and TRBJ2-7; possibly TRBD2 for D (5 bases). Trimming took 4 bases from V and 4 from J, leaving 17 bases between them. The CDR3 spans 15 residues. From germline, CDR1 is SGHTA and CDR2 FQGNSA. The DNA of the CDR3 is TGTGCCAGCAGCTCTAGCTCGGGGTCCGTTTACGAGCAGTACTTC. It specifies CASSSSSGSVYEQYF.